The clone carrying this T cell receptor beta chain has at least ten counts. Its antigen is not identified. These data originate in a study of response to subunit inactivated influenza vaccine. Findings and limits, study-wide: Authors proposed each seasonal influenza vaccination draws in few new T cells.

Trimming pared 5 bases from V and 1 base from J, leaving 12 bases between. The CDR3 contains 15 residues. TCRdb re-derived calls from the RT-PCR reads in MiXCR, one entry per CDR3 protein. The sample lists some 520,000 distinct CDR3 sequences, about 15% occurring once. This chain connects TRBV12-3 or TRBV12-4 to TRBJ2-1, with D perhaps matching TRBD2 (7 bases). The sample here was CD4+ T cells sorted from PBMCs, taken less than 30 months after vaccination. The sequence was collected from a man aged 45 to 75 who received an inactivated influenza vaccine. CDR3 nucleotides: TGTGCCAGCAGTCCGGGGGGCCGGTCCTACAATGAGCAGTTCTTC. Translation: CASSPGGRSYNEQFF.